This T cell receptor beta chain was identified during a study of T cells after yellow fever vaccination. Study outcomes and limitations: Re-detected after boosting: most primary clones, more than 95% of CD4 and 80% to 90% of CD8. Contamination of FACS-sorted repertoires by abundant clonotypes from the bulk population could occur.

This clonotype has at least ten counts. Its antigen is unidentified. This CDR3 spans 16 amino acids. Trimming pared 6 bases from V and 7 bases from J, leaving 22 bases between. CDR1 MDHEN and CDR2 SYDVKM come from the germline V gene. TCRdb independently ran MiXCR on the 5' RACE reads; one entry per CDR3 protein. The data hold 300,000 to 350,000 distinct CDR3 sequences, with approximately 4.2% observed a single time. Material: PBMCs, obtained 5 days after the yellow fever booster vaccination. The TCR sequence derives from a man aged 18 to 35 who received the YFV17D yellow fever vaccine. The chain is built from TRBV28 and TRBJ2-1; a weak D match, TRBD2 (7 bases). The CDR3 bases are TGTGCCAGCAGCGCGTTCAAGGGGGGGGCGAGGAATGAGCAGTTCTTC. Translating it yields CASSAFKGGARNEQFF. The entire variable domain, with the rest obtained from reference TRBV28 and TRBJ2-1, is as follows: DVKVTQSSRYLVKRTGEKVFLECVQDMDHENMFWYRQDPGLGLRLIYFSYDVKMKEKGDIPEGYSVSREKKERFSLILESASTNQTSMYLCASSAFKGGARNEQFFGPGTRLTVL.